This T cell receptor (gamma chain) was recorded in a study of Vδ1+ human thymocytes. Study results and limitations: In the thymus, TRG and TRD repertoires looked highly polyclonal with Gaussian CDR3 lengths. Unlike peripheral blood Vdelta1+ controls, thymic delta-chain sequences included 15% to 25% Vdelta2 and few Vdelta3. TRD repertoires were essentially private, unlike widely shared TRG clonotypes.

On this clone itself: Antigen unknown.

Sorted Vdelta1+ thymocytes were 98% to 99.6% pure. Per germline, CDR1 GITISATS and CDR2 ISYDGTV (reference sequence). V lost 0 bases to trimming and J lost 9 bases; unmatched junction nucleotides: 5. The CDR3 covers 12 residues. RNA was extracted from the cells and then reverse transcribed. The CDR3 regions were amplified by multiplex PCR from V-gene primers to a constant-region primer. TCRdb reanalyzed the multiplex PCR reads using CATT. This table has roughly 11,000 gamma-chain clones, around 40% appearing once. The chain links TRGV9 to TRGJ1 or TRGJ2. This clonotype was sampled from a boy younger than two who had congenital heart surgery. The source material was Vdelta1+ gamma-delta thymocytes from the thymus. The subset was: FACS-sorted CD3+ TCRalphabeta- TCRVdelta1+ TCRVdelta2- thymocytes. In DNA, the CDR3 is TGTGCCTTGTGGGAGGTGCGGGGTAAGAAACTCTTT. Its translation: CALWEVRGKKLF.